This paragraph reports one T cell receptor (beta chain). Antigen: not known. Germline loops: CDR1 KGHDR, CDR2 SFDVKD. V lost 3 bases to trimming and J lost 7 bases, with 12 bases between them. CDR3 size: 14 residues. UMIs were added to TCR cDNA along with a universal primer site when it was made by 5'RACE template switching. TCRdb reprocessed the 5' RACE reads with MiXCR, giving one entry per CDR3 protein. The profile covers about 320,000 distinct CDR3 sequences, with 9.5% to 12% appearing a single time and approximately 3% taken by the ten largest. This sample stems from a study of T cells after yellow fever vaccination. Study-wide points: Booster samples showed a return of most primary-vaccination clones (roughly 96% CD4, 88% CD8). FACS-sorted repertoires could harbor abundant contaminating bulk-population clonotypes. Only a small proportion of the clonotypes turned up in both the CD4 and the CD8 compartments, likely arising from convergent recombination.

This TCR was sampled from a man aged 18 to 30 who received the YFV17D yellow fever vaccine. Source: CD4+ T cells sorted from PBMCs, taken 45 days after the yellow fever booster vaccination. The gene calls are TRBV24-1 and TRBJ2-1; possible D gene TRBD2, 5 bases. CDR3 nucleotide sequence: TGTGCCACCAGTGATCCCGGGATTAGGAATGAGCAGTTCTTC. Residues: CATSDPGIRNEQFF.